The 26 T cell receptor beta chains given below trace back to one sample, sequenced in a study of Ad26.COV2.S vaccination and SARS-CoV-2 variants. Treatment indicated: around 19 received Ad26.COV2.S at low or high dose, single or two shots; roughly five received placebo; per-sample allocation not given. Day 63 following the first vaccine or placebo injection was when the samples were taken. Here immunoSEQ multiplex PCR was the method, and the copy in TCRdb shows in-frame clones only, minus some. The sample has about 460,000 clones; 80% to 90% are singletons. The material sequenced was peripheral blood, taken in a trial of Ad26.COV2.S vaccine versus placebo. The receptors originated from a person aged 18 to 65 who received the Ad26.COV2.S COVID-19 vaccine or a placebo.

The genes are TRBV5-1 and TRBJ2-6; D is ambiguous. Trimming removed 7 bases from V and 2 bases from J, with 16 bases in between. CDR1 SGHRS and CDR2 YFSETQ come from the germline V gene. This CDR3 has 16 amino acids. The CDR3 bases are TGCGCCAGCCGCAAGACTGATCTGCCTGGGGCCAACGTCCTGACTTTC. Translated, it gives CASRKTDLPGANVLTF.

The chain carries TRBV18 and TRBJ1-3; D gene ambiguous. There are 16 residues in the CDR3. Germline V CDR1 and CDR2: KGHSH, LQKENI. V was pared by 2 bases and J by 4 bases, with 15 bases between. The CDR3 region has the DNA TGTGCCAGCTCACCAATGGACCTCCTGGGGGGAAACACCATATATTTT. This encodes CASSPMDLLGGNTIYF.

The chain uses TRBV5-1 and TRBJ2-2; possibly TRBD1 for D (6 bases). This CDR3 contains 15 residues. Germline V lookup: CDR1 SGHRS, CDR2 YFSETQ. Trimming removed 2 bases at V and 5 bases at J, with 13 bases between. CDR3 bases: TGCGCCAGCAGCTTCACAGGGCAAGGAACCGGGGAGCTGTTTTTT. Translated: CASSFTGQGTGELFF.

Notes on this clone: The same CDR3 is also encoded by other DNA sequences in this sample. The chain recombines TRBV6-5 with TRBJ1-2; maybe TRBD1 (5 bases). V gave up 6 bases and J gave up 5 bases, with 10 bases separating them. The CDR3 extends over 12 amino acids. Germline V gene sequence: CDR1 MNHEY, CDR2 SVGAGI. The CDR3 DNA reads TGTGCCAGCAGCTACGGGGGTTATGGCTACACCTTC. Translating gives CASSYGGYGYTF.

This clone came up once. The genes are TRBV28 and TRBJ2-7, with D maybe TRBD1 (5 bases). V lost 4 bases, J lost 4 bases, and 23 bases lay in between. The CDR3 has 17 residues. Per germline, CDR1 MDHEN and CDR2 SYDVKM. CDR3 amino acids: CASSWNWWSGSNYEQYF. CDR3 sequence (DNA): TGTGCCAGCAGTTGGAATTGGTGGTCAGGGTCTAATTACGAGCAGTACTTC. Full variable domain (rest looked up from reference TRBV28 and TRBJ2-7): DVKVTQSSRYLVKRTGEKVFLECVQDMDHENMFWYRQDPGLGLRLIYFSYDVKMKEKGDIPEGYSVSREKKERFSLILESASTNQTSMYLCASSWNWWSGSNYEQYFGPGTRLTVT.

The chain combines TRBV5-1 with TRBJ1-1; D is possibly TRBD1 (6 bases). This CDR3 has 18 amino acids. CDR1 and CDR2 from the germline V gene are SGHRS and YFSETQ. V shed 5 bases and J shed 4 bases, with 27 bases lying between them. CDR3 coding DNA: TGCGCCAGCAGTAAACAAAAAACGACAGGATTTATGAGCACTGAAGCTTTCTTT. Residues: CASSKQKTTGFMSTEAFF.

The chain uses TRBV2 and TRBJ1-5; a weak D match, TRBD1 (6 bases). This CDR3 has 16 residues. CDR1 and CDR2 (germline): SNHLY, FYNNEI. V lost 7 bases, J lost 5 bases, and 21 bases lay in between. The CDR3 DNA is TGTGCCAGCACCCTGGGTCGGGGGCTAACCGATCAGCCCCAGCATTTT. Its protein is CASTLGRGLTDQPQHF. Full variable domain (outside the CDR3, taken from reference TRBV2 and TRBJ1-5): EPEVTQTPSHQVTQMGQEVILRCVPISNHLYFYWYRQILGQKVEFLVSFYNNEISEKSEIFDDQFSVERPDGSNFTLKIRSTKLEDSAMYFCASTLGRGLTDQPQHFGDGTRLSIL.

This sequence joins TRBV29-1 and TRBJ2-2; D is ambiguous. The CDR3 extends over 13 amino acids. Germline V gene lookup returns CDR1 SQVTM and CDR2 ANQGSEA. The ends were cut back, 7 bases at V and 0 bases at J, with 9 bases in the middle. The CDR3 DNA sequence: TGCAGCGGAAGGAGAGCGAACACCGGGGAGCTGTTTTTT. Encoded protein: CSGRRANTGELFF.

The sample holds a few counts of this clone. The chain joins TRBV6-2 or TRBV6-3 to TRBJ1-3, with unresolved D. Trimming took off 2 bases at V and 7 bases at J, with 9 bases between the two ends. CDR3 length equals 13 residues. Germline lookup yields CDR1 MNHEY and CDR2 SVGEGT. CDR3 in DNA: TGTGCCAGCAGTTACGGATTCAGGAACACCATATATTTT. Translating gives CASSYGFRNTIYF.

The V gene is TRBV15, the J gene TRBJ1-5; possibly TRBD1 for D (5 bases). CDR3 length: 15 amino acids. The V gene lost 0 bases and the J gene lost 6 bases, with 12 bases spanning the gap. Germline assignment: CDR1 LNHNV and CDR2 YYDKDF (reference sequence). The CDR3 nucleotides are TGTGCCACCAGCAGAGATCTACAGGAGGGTCAGCCCCAGCATTTT. Amino acids: CATSRDLQEGQPQHF. Full variable domain (missing parts from reference TRBV15 and TRBJ1-5): DAMVIQNPRYQVTQFGKPVTLSCSQTLNHNVMYWYQQKSSQAPKLLFHYYDKDFNNEADTPDNFQSRRPNTSFCFLDIRSPGLGDTAMYLCATSRDLQEGQPQHFGDGTRLSIL.

The rearrangement joins TRBV28 to TRBJ2-5; 7 bases are shared with TRBD1. The CDR3 runs 13 residues. From germline, CDR1 is MDHEN and CDR2 SYDVKM. The J segment lost 2 bases and the V segment lost 8 bases, leaving 5 bases of the junction unmatched. The CDR3 coding sequence is TGTGCCAGCGAGGGACAGCCTCAAGAGACCCAGTACTTC. Its translation is CASEGQPQETQYF.

The CDR3 loop reads CASREQATNQPQHF. The DNA for the CDR3 is TGTGCCAGCAGGGAACAGGCGACCAATCAGCCCCAGCATTTT. The V and J genes are TRBV2 and TRBJ1-5, with TRBD1 as a possible D gene (5 bases). Germline V gene lookup returns CDR1 SNHLY and CDR2 FYNNEI. This CDR3 has 14 residues. Deletions cut 6 bases from V and 3 bases from J, with 12 bases between.

The chain recombines TRBV6-2 or TRBV6-3 with TRBJ2-7, with TRBD1 identical over 7 bases. The germline V gene has CDR1 MNHEY and CDR2 SVGEGT. The CDR3 spans 14 residues. J was trimmed by 2 bases and V by 5 bases; bases with no gene match: 6. CDR3 coding DNA: TGTGCCAGCAGTCCGACAGGGACGACCTACGAGCAGTACTTC. Amino acid sequence: CASSPTGTTYEQYF.

The chain couples TRBV18 to TRBJ1-2; D not certain. The ends were cut back, 3 bases at V and 0 bases at J, with 11 bases in the middle. CDR1 KGHSH and CDR2 LQKENI come from the germline V gene. This CDR3 is built from 15 residues. CDR3 residues: CASSPVGATNYGYTF. CDR3 sequence (DNA): TGTGCCAGCTCACCGGTTGGAGCTACTAACTATGGCTACACCTTC.

The chain joins TRBV11-3 to TRBJ2-1; 11 bases fit TRBD2. Looked up from germline, CDR1 is SGHNT and CDR2 is YENEEA. This CDR3 is built from 16 residues. J lost 5 bases, V lost 0 bases, and 3 bases had no gene match. CDR3: CASSLDLAGGNNEQFF. Here the CDR3 DNA reads TGTGCCAGCAGCTTAGACCTAGCGGGGGGAAACAATGAGCAGTTCTTC. Based on the CDR3 plus reference TRBV11-3 and TRBJ2-1, the full variable domain is EAGVVQSPRYKIIEKKQPVAFWCNPISGHNTLYWYLQNLGQGPELLIRYENEEAVDDSQLPKDRFSAERLKGVDSTLKIQPAELGDSAVYLCASSLDLAGGNNEQFFGPGTRLTVL.

CDR3 bases: TGTGCCAGCAGTGGGGAGTACGAGCAGTACTTC. Translating it yields CASSGEYEQYF. The rearrangement uses TRBV12-3 or TRBV12-4 and TRBJ2-7; D is possibly TRBD2 (5 bases). V shed 5 bases and J shed 4 bases, with 6 bases lying between them. The CDR3 sequence is 11 residues long.

This clone was counted once. The chain couples TRBV19 to TRBJ2-1, with a possible D match to TRBD1 (6 bases). CDR1 and CDR2 (germline): LNHDA, SQIVND (reference sequence). The CDR3 is 16 residues long. Trimming took 5 bases from V and 1 from J, leaving 15 bases between them. This CDR3 is CASSGPGHKSYNEQFF. In nucleotides, the CDR3 is TGTGCCAGTAGTGGGCCGGGACACAAGTCCTACAATGAGCAGTTCTTC.

This chain uses TRBV9 with TRBJ2-1; 7 nucleotides match TRBD2. CDR3 length: 15 amino acids. Per the germline V gene, CDR1 is SGDLS and CDR2 is YYNGEE. The J segment lost 7 bases and the V segment lost 2 bases, leaving 9 bases of the junction unmatched. In DNA, the CDR3 is TGTGCCAGCAGCGTTCTTGCGGGAGTCAAGAATGAGCAGTTCTTC. It encodes CASSVLAGVKNEQFF.

The V call is TRBV7-2, the J call TRBJ2-2, with 8 bases aligning to TRBD1. Germline CDR1 SGHTA, CDR2 FQGNSA. CDR3 size: 15 residues. V was clipped by 3 bases and J by 2 bases; unmatched bases: 2. The CDR3 nucleotides are TGTGCCAGCAGCTTGGGACAGGATAACACCGGGGAGCTGTTTTTT. It yields the protein CASSLGQDNTGELFF.

The chain recombines TRBV5-3 with TRBJ2-7; possible D gene TRBD1, 6 bases. TRBV5-3 is an ORF, and what it does is uncertain. The CDR3 runs 20 residues. Deletions cut 1 base from V and 1 base from J, with 27 bases between. CDR3 sequence: CARSLRPEGTTLASSYEQYF. In nucleotides, the CDR3 is TGTGCCAGAAGCTTGCGTCCCGAAGGGACAACCCTTGCATCTTCCTACGAGCAGTACTTC.

This clone was picked up one time. The genes are TRBV28 and TRBJ1-5; 8 nucleotides match TRBD1. CDR1 and CDR2 (germline): MDHEN, SYDVKM. CDR3 length: 16 residues. V lost 4 bases and J lost 7; bases outside the gene matches: 12. The CDR3 DNA follows: TGTGCCAGCAGTTCCTTGGACAGGGTATTCGAGCAGCCCCAGCATTTT. Protein: CASSSLDRVFEQPQHF.

This chain joins TRBV24-1 and TRBJ2-5; D remains ambiguous. Trimming took off 7 bases at V and 0 bases at J, with 5 bases between the two ends. Germline V gives CDR1 KGHDR, CDR2 SFDVKD. This CDR3 has 12 residues. The CDR3 sequence: CATSGNQETQYF. The DNA of the CDR3 is TGTGCCACCAGCGGCAACCAAGAGACCCAGTACTTC.

J is TRBJ1-1 and V is TRBV4-1, with D maybe TRBD1 (5 bases). V was clipped by 4 bases and J by 4 bases, with 16 bases between them. The CDR3 sequence is 15 residues long. The germline CDR1 and CDR2 sequences are MGHRA and YSYEKL. The CDR3 here is CASSLRTAGGTEAFF. The CDR3 region has the DNA TGCGCCAGCAGCCTTCGGACGGCGGGGGGCACTGAAGCTTTCTTT.

The rearrangement joins TRBV19 to TRBJ1-5, with a weak D call TRBD1 (5 bases). The length of the CDR3 is 15 residues. V was trimmed by 7 bases and J by 0 bases, leaving 13 bases between them. Germline loops: CDR1 LNHDA, CDR2 SQIVND (reference sequence). Here the CDR3 DNA reads TGTGCCAGTAAAAGGGAGACAGATAGCAATCAGCCCCAGCATTTT. This sequence encodes CASKRETDSNQPQHF.

The chain couples TRBV14 to TRBJ1-6; 7 bases map to TRBD1. After removal of 3 bases from V and 5 bases from J, the junction contained 4 bases not matched to a gene. The V gene's germline CDR1 is SGHDN and CDR2 FVKESK. CDR3 length: 15 residues. The CDR3 reads CASSHGQVNNSPLHF. As DNA, the CDR3 is TGTGCCAGCAGCCATGGACAGGTCAATAATTCACCCCTCCACTTT.

The chain couples TRBV12-3 or TRBV12-4 to TRBJ1-3; tentatively, D is TRBD1 (5 bases). V gave up 8 bases and J gave up 4 bases, with 12 bases separating them. The CDR3 runs to 13 residues. The CDR3 is CASPRGSGNTIYF. The CDR3 DNA is TGTGCCAGCCCTAGGGGATCCGGAAACACCATATATTTT.